This T cell receptor (beta chain) was documented in a study of OX40 agonist ivuxolimab in advanced cancers. Study summary: Patients enrolled in dose escalation were diagnosed with hepatocellular carcinoma, melanoma, renal cell or head and neck cancer.

CDR1 is SNHLY, CDR2 FYNNEI, per germline. Trimming pared 4 bases from V and 14 bases from J, leaving 8 bases between. This CDR3 region has 10 residues. Samples were taken at baseline and on day 1 of cycles 4 and 7. Only in-frame clones appear in the TCRdb table, and some are missing; sequencing was by immunoSEQ multiplex PCR. Among tens of thousands of clones listed, approximately 90% were seen once. The J gene is TRBJ1-4, the V gene TRBV2; no reliable D call. The sequencing used CD4+ or CD8+ T cells sorted from blood, collected in a trial of the OX40 agonist ivuxolimab. The origin of this receptor is an adult with an advanced solid tumor such as melanoma, head and neck, liver or kidney cancer. CDR3 amino acids: CASSVDILFF. The DNA of the CDR3 is TGTGCCAGCAGTGTCGATATCCTGTTTTTT.